The clone carrying this T cell receptor (beta chain) was observed once. Produced via immunoSEQ multiplex PCR; TCRdb's table is partial and in-frame only. The table has around 170,000 clones, about 86% seen once. The sample comes from a study of blood T cell repertoires in COVID-19. The wider study: Material from acute and convalescent COVID-19 was sourced from the United States, Italy and Spain.

The V gene lost 7 bases and the J gene lost 5 bases, with 15 bases spanning the gap. Germline CDR1 reads LNHNV; CDR2 reads YYDKDF (reference sequence). CDR3 length: 15 amino acids. The sample consisted of peripheral blood. This chain connects TRBV15 to TRBJ1-6, with a weak D call TRBD1 (5 bases). The receptor comes from a man over 45 with active or convalescent COVID-19. CDR3 sequence (DNA): TGTGCCACCACAACCCGGGGGGGGAATAATTCACCCCTCCACTTT. Translating gives CATTTRGGNNSPLHF.